This entry lists 9 T cell receptor beta chains sequenced from one sample in a study of CD8 T cells in ankylosing spondylitis. TCRdb passed the 5' RACE reads through MiXCR, listing each CDR3 protein once. The sample contains some 270,000 distinct CDR3 sequences, over 30% of which appear only once. What was sequenced was blood, either unsorted or a sorted T cell fraction (not recorded which). These receptors were taken from a male donor with ankylosing spondylitis or in good health (not recorded which).

J is TRBJ2-1 and V is TRBV20-1; D call uncertain. V lost 0 bases and J 8 bases, leaving 11 bases between the germline ends. This CDR3 has 13 residues. Germline V CDR1 and CDR2: DFQATT, SNEGSKA (reference sequence). CDR3 amino acids: CSARDPYRDEQFF. The DNA of the CDR3 is TGCAGTGCTAGAGACCCATATCGGGATGAGCAGTTCTTC.

The table lists this clonotype with a few counts. The gene calls are TRBV20-1 and TRBJ2-2; no firm D call. The V gene's germline CDR1 is DFQATT and CDR2 SNEGSKA (reference sequence). V lost 3 bases and J 1 base, leaving 6 bases between the germline ends. The CDR3 covers 13 residues. The CDR3 DNA follows: TGCAGTGCTAGGTCGGGGAACACCGGGGAGCTGTTTTTT. This codes for CSARSGNTGELFF.

The chain recombines TRBV27 with TRBJ1-5; weak D call: TRBD1 (6 bases). The CDR3 is 17 residues long. Trimming shortened V by 5 bases and J by 9 bases, and 26 bases separated the two germline ends. Germline loops: CDR1 MNHEY, CDR2 SMNVEV (reference sequence). The CDR3 loop is CASSPNRVVGGLWPQHF. CDR3 in DNA: TGTGCCAGCAGTCCGAACAGGGTAGTGGGAGGATTATGGCCCCAGCATTTT.

The chain recombines TRBV4-2 with TRBJ1-3; D is unresolved. CDR3 length: 14 amino acids. Germline CDR1 LGHNA, CDR2 YNFKEQ. The germline V and J ends were trimmed by 1 base and 4 bases, with 8 bases remaining between them. The CDR3 protein is CASSQGIGGNTIYF. In nucleotides, the CDR3 is TGTGCCAGCAGCCAAGGGATTGGCGGAAACACCATATATTTT.

This clonotype was counted many times. The J gene is TRBJ2-7, the V gene TRBV20-1; 11 bases are shared with TRBD2. The CDR3 is 14 residues long. CDR1 and CDR2 (germline): DFQATT, SNEGSKA (reference sequence). Unmatched junction bases numbered 2, after V lost 2 bases and J lost 2 bases. DNA for the CDR3: TGCAGTGCTAGACTAGCGGGGGGAACCTACGAGCAGTACTTC. Its protein is CSARLAGGTYEQYF.

V gene TRBV7-3 combines with J gene TRBJ2-5; tentative D call: TRBD2 (6 bases). Germline CDR1 reads SGHTA; CDR2 reads FQGTGA. The CDR3 covers 13 residues. V lost 6 bases to trimming and J lost 2 bases, with 10 bases between them. The CDR3 region is CASRGGSQETQYF. The CDR3 DNA is TGTGCCAGCAGGGGAGGAAGTCAAGAGACCCAGTACTTC.

J is TRBJ2-2 and V is TRBV29-1; 10 nucleotides line up with TRBD2. Germline V lookup: CDR1 SQVTM, CDR2 ANQGSEA. This CDR3 spans 15 amino acids. The V segment lost 7 bases and the J segment 7 bases; nucleotides outside the gene matches: 12. CDR3 sequence reads: CSAIRPTSGVGELFF. The CDR3 DNA follows: TGCAGCGCCATCCGGCCTACTAGCGGGGTCGGGGAGCTGTTTTTT.

The genes are TRBV12-3 or TRBV12-4 and TRBJ2-7; TRBD1 or TRBD2 may be the D gene (5 bases each). The CDR3 loop spans 14 amino acids. Trimming removed 6 bases from V and 6 bases from J, with 18 bases in between. The CDR3 region has the DNA TGTGCCAGCAGGGCGGGTTTGGGACGGGGCGAGCAGTACTTC. Encoded protein: CASRAGLGRGEQYF.

The chain links TRBV6-5 to TRBJ1-1; D is uncertain. The V and J ends lost 2 bases and 3 bases respectively, with 10 bases between them. Germline V gene data show CDR1 as MNHEY and CDR2 as SVGAGI. This CDR3 has 14 amino acids. The CDR3 region has the DNA TGTGCCAGCAGTTACCGAGACGCCTACACTGAAGCTTTCTTT. Protein product: CASSYRDAYTEAFF.